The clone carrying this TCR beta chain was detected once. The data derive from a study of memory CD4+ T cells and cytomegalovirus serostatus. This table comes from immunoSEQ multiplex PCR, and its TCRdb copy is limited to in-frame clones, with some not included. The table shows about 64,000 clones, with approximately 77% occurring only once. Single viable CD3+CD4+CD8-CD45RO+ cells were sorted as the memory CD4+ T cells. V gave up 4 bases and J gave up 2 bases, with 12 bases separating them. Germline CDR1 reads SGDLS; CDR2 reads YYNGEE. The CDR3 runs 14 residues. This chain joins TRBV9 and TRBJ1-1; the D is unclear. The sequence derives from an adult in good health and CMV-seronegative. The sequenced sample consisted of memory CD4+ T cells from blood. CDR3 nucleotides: TGTGCCAGCAGCCCTACAGATTTCAACACTGAAGCTTTCTTT. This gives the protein CASSPTDFNTEAFF.